These 26 T cell receptor beta chains share one sample of origin, sequenced in a study of CD4 T cells in relation to SARS-CoV-2 and coronaviruses. Before the COVID-19 pandemic, during about 2011-2019, CD4+ T cells were taken from unexposed donors. After ten to eleven days of culture, CD4+ T cells were isolated. Sequenced by immunoSEQ multiplex PCR; TCRdb stores in-frame clones only, minus some. The sample holds about 23,000 clones; about 73% are singletons and the top ten take 15% to 20%. Their target antigens are unknown. Sequencing was done on a sample of CD4+ T cells from PBMCs, cultured in vitro. These receptors all stem from a human donor in good health.

The chain has TRBV30 and TRBJ2-3; the match to TRBD2 covers 11 bases. CDR3 size: 14 residues. Looked up from germline, CDR1 is GTSNPN and CDR2 is SVGIG (reference sequence). Germline trimming cut 7 bases from V and 1 base from J; bases unmatched to any gene: 4. CDR3 sequence: CAYEGLAGTDTQYF. DNA of the CDR3: TGTGCCTACGAGGGACTAGCGGGCACAGATACGCAGTATTTT.

The rearrangement uses TRBV30 and TRBJ1-6; D gene uncertain. The germline V and J ends were trimmed by 3 bases and 0 bases, with 3 bases remaining between them. The length of the CDR3 is 13 residues. In germline, CDR1 is GTSNPN, CDR2 SVGIG (reference sequence). The CDR3 sequence: CAWRPSYNSPLHF. CDR3 nucleotides: TGTGCCTGGAGGCCCTCCTATAATTCACCCCTCCACTTT.

The rearrangement links TRBV3-1 (or the pseudogene TRBV3-2) to TRBJ2-3; 9 bases align to TRBD2. V shed 3 bases and J 1 base; nucleotides not matched to a gene: 5. The CDR3 sequence is 16 residues long. The germline CDR1 and CDR2 sequences are LGHDT and YNNKEL (reference sequence). As DNA, the CDR3 is TGTGCCAGCAGCCAGCCTGGCGGGAGGGGCACAGATACGCAGTATTTT. It is translated as CASSQPGGRGTDTQYF.

This sequence joins TRBV7-2 and TRBJ2-3; a weak D match, TRBD1 (6 bases). The CDR3 is 14 amino acids. Germline values: CDR1 SGHTA, CDR2 FQGNSA. The V end was cut by 3 bases, the J end by 0 bases, with 7 bases between. The DNA of the CDR3 is TGTGCCAGCAGCTTGAGGGGGAGCACAGATACGCAGTATTTT. Protein product: CASSLRGSTDTQYF.

This clone was detected only a few times. The V and J genes are TRBV5-4 and TRBJ1-2; 7 bases are shared with TRBD1. With 5 bases clipped from V and 4 bases from J, the junction kept 11 bases outside the gene matches. CDR3 length equals 15 residues. Germline CDR1 is SGHNT and CDR2 is YYREEE (reference sequence). This chain's CDR3 is CASRRRDRRSYGYTF. The DNA of the CDR3 is TGTGCCAGCAGGAGGCGGGACAGAAGGAGCTATGGCTACACCTTC.

In its sample, this clone was seen a few times. The rearrangement joins TRBV7-9 to TRBJ1-1; D call uncertain. CDR3 length: 15 residues. The germline V gene has CDR1 SEHNR and CDR2 FQNEAQ (reference sequence). V lost 1 base and J 6 bases, leaving 15 bases between the germline ends. Here the CDR3 reads CASSLESGGSAEAFF. DNA for the CDR3: TGTGCCAGCAGCTTAGAATCCGGCGGGAGCGCTGAAGCTTTCTTT.

J is TRBJ1-2 and V is TRBV7-2; D unresolved. This CDR3 region has 12 residues. The V end was cut by 5 bases, the J end by 6 bases, with 10 bases between. In germline, CDR1 is SGHTA, CDR2 FQGNSA. The CDR3 spells CASSPRANGYTF. The CDR3 nucleotides are TGTGCCAGCAGCCCGAGGGCGAATGGCTACACCTTC.

The chain joins TRBV10-3 to TRBJ2-2; 11 bases map to TRBD2. CDR1 is ENHRY, CDR2 SYGVKD, per germline. CDR3 length equals 18 residues. V trimming: 0 bases; J trimming: 4 bases; junction bases outside the gene matches: 7. The CDR3: CAISESMGLAETTGELFF. The CDR3 DNA sequence: TGTGCCATCAGTGAGTCTATGGGACTAGCGGAGACCACCGGGGAGCTGTTTTTT.

The rearrangement links TRBV10-2 to TRBJ2-3; 11 bases are a match to TRBD2. The germline V gene encodes CDR1 WSHSY and CDR2 SAAADI. This CDR3 is built from 16 residues. V dropped 3 bases and J dropped 5; count of bases not matched to a gene: 7. CDR3 loop: CASSELAGVGEDTQYF. The CDR3 DNA follows: TGCGCCAGCAGTGAACTAGCGGGGGTGGGGGAAGATACGCAGTATTTT.

This clone was found once. The chain joins TRBV6-2 or TRBV6-3 to TRBJ2-3; D remains unclear. The CDR3 loop spans 15 amino acids. Germline lookup yields CDR1 MNHEY and CDR2 SVGEGT. V lost 2 bases and J 2 bases, leaving 11 bases between the germline ends. The CDR3 protein is CASSYELGLTDTQYF. The CDR3, as DNA: TGTGCCAGCAGTTACGAGCTGGGTCTCACAGATACGCAGTATTTT.

The rearrangement uses TRBV29-1 and TRBJ2-7; D remains unclear. The V and J ends lost 5 bases and 3 bases respectively, with 14 bases between them. Germline V gene data show CDR1 as SQVTM and CDR2 as ANQGSEA. The CDR3 is 13 residues long. The CDR3 DNA reads as TGCAGCGTTTCAATAAGGACCGGCTACGAGCAGTACTTC. It translates to CSVSIRTGYEQYF.

The chain couples TRBV5-1 to TRBJ1-4; unclear D gene. Deletions cut 3 bases from V and 5 bases from J, with 20 bases between. The CDR3 is 17 amino acids. The germline V gene has CDR1 SGHRS and CDR2 YFSETQ. CDR3 DNA: TGCGCCAGCAGCTCATCGACGGATACTAAAAGGAATGAAAAACTGTTTTTT. This encodes CASSSSTDTKRNEKLFF. Combining the CDR3 with reference TRBV5-1 and TRBJ1-4 gives the whole variable domain KAGVTQTPRYLIKTRGQQVTLSCSPISGHRSVSWYQQTPGQGLQFLFEYFSETQRNKGNFPGRFSGRQFSNSRSEMNVSTLELGDSALYLCASSSSTDTKRNEKLFFGSGTQLSVL.

This chain joins TRBV4-2 and TRBJ2-7; 7 bases agree with TRBD1. The CDR3 runs 14 residues. Germline lookup yields CDR1 LGHNA and CDR2 YNFKEQ. V was pared by 1 base and J by 1 base, with 1 base of the junction left unmatched. CDR3 in DNA: TGTGCCAGCAGCCAAGTGGGACAGTCCTACGAGCAGTACTTC. Encoded protein: CASSQVGQSYEQYF.

The J gene is TRBJ1-5, the V gene TRBV5-1; 10 bases fit TRBD1. The J segment lost 3 bases and the V segment lost 4 bases, leaving 7 bases of the junction unmatched. The CDR3 consists of 16 residues. Per the germline V gene, CDR1 is SGHRS and CDR2 is YFSETQ. The CDR3 sequence: CASSATGQGDNQPQHF. In nucleotides, the CDR3 is TGCGCCAGCAGCGCCACTGGACAGGGGGACAATCAGCCCCAGCATTTT.

The CDR3 region is CASSLSGGPTDTQYF. The CDR3 coding sequence is TGTGCCAGCAGCTTGTCCGGGGGGCCCACAGATACGCAGTATTTT. J is TRBJ2-3 and V is TRBV7-2; possible D gene TRBD2, 7 bases. Germline assignment: CDR1 SGHTA and CDR2 FQGNSA. V was clipped by 3 bases and J by 2 bases, with 12 bases between them. The CDR3 is 15 residues long.

The chain joins TRBV9 to TRBJ2-2; possible D gene TRBD2, 5 bases. V lost 4 bases and J lost 1, with 14 bases in between. The germline CDR1 and CDR2 sequences are SGDLS and YYNGEE. This CDR3 comprises 16 residues. CDR3 sequence (DNA): TGTGCCAGCAGCCCCCGTCGAGGAGGGAACACCGGGGAGCTGTTTTTT. This gives the protein CASSPRRGGNTGELFF.

The chain carries TRBV6-5 and TRBJ1-2, with TRBD1 matching 7 bases. Germline V lookup: CDR1 MNHEY, CDR2 SVGAGI. J gave up 4 bases and V 6 bases, and 8 bases lay outside the gene matches. CDR3 size: 14 residues. CDR3 in amino acids: CASSRGQYFYGYTF. The CDR3 nucleotides are TGTGCCAGCAGCCGGGGACAGTACTTCTATGGCTACACCTTC.

The V gene is TRBV19, the J gene TRBJ1-2; TRBD1 might be the D (5 bases). There are 14 residues in the CDR3. Trimming left V 5 bases short and J 8 bases short, with 18 bases between. The germline V gene encodes CDR1 LNHDA and CDR2 SQIVND (reference sequence). The CDR3: CASSPGRGFGGYTF. The DNA for the CDR3 is TGTGCCAGTAGTCCGGGGCGGGGTTTCGGAGGCTACACCTTC. Full variable domain (missing parts from reference TRBV19 and TRBJ1-2): DGGITQSPKYLFRKEGQNVTLSCEQNLNHDAMYWYRQDPGQGLRLIYYSQIVNDFQKGDIAEGYSVSREKKESFPLTVTSAQKNPTAFYLCASSPGRGFGGYTFGSGTRLTVV.

The chain carries TRBV7-2 and TRBJ1-3; no definite D call. Germline assignment: CDR1 SGHTA and CDR2 FQGNSA. Trimming pared 3 bases from V and 5 bases from J, leaving 5 bases between. This CDR3 has 12 residues. The CDR3 bases are TGTGCCAGCAGCTTTCATAGAAACACCATATATTTT. Its protein is CASSFHRNTIYF. Full variable domain (remainder filled in from reference TRBV7-2 and TRBJ1-3): GAGVSQSPSNKVTEKGKDVELRCDPISGHTALYWYRQSLGQGLEFLIYFQGNSAPDKSGLPSDRFSAERTGGSVSTLTIQRTQQEDSAVYLCASSFHRNTIYFGEGSWLTVV.

The chain uses TRBV18 and TRBJ1-1; D not certain. The CDR3 totals 16 residues. Looked up from germline, CDR1 is KGHSH and CDR2 is LQKENI. V lost 3 bases to trimming and J lost 4 bases, with 18 bases between them. CDR3 sequence reads: CASSPPQVPGGTEAFF. The CDR3 DNA reads as TGTGCCAGCTCACCGCCCCAGGTTCCGGGCGGCACTGAAGCTTTCTTT.

The chain uses TRBV13 and TRBJ2-7; TRBD2 might be the D (6 bases). V dropped 6 bases and J dropped 7 bases, with 19 bases sitting between them. The CDR3 is made up of 14 amino acids. CDR1 and CDR2 from the germline V gene are PRHDT and FYEKMQ (reference sequence). Here the CDR3 reads CASSQGASGGEQYF. The CDR3 nucleotides are TGTGCCAGCAGTCAAGGGGCGTCCGGGGGAGAGCAGTACTTC.

The genes are TRBV4-1 and TRBJ2-3; either TRBD1 or TRBD2 may fit D (5 bases each). Germline CDR1 reads MGHRA; CDR2 reads YSYEKL. V shed 1 base and J shed 0 bases, with 11 bases lying between them. There are 16 residues in the CDR3. CDR3 loop: CASSQAGPPSTDTQYF. The CDR3 region has the DNA TGCGCCAGCAGCCAAGCGGGACCACCTAGCACAGATACGCAGTATTTT.

This clone was observed a handful of times. V and J are TRBV12-3 or TRBV12-4 and TRBJ1-2; TRBD1 might be the D (6 bases). V gave up 5 bases and J gave up 4 bases, with 11 bases separating them. The CDR3 is 13 residues long. The CDR3 DNA reads TGTGCCAGCAGTGAGGACAGTATCTATGGCTACACCTTC. It codes for CASSEDSIYGYTF.

The chain links TRBV5-1 to TRBJ1-2, with TRBD1 as a possible D gene (6 bases). Trimming removed 4 bases from V and 4 bases from J, with 17 bases in between. Per the germline V gene, CDR1 is SGHRS and CDR2 is YFSETQ. The CDR3 sequence is 15 residues long. The CDR3 DNA reads TGCGCCAGCAGCCCAGGGAGCAGGGGCGGCTATGGCTACACCTTC. It yields the protein CASSPGSRGGYGYTF.

This clone turned up a few times. This chain connects TRBV30 to TRBJ2-2, with D unresolved. From germline, CDR1 is GTSNPN and CDR2 SVGIG (reference sequence). This CDR3 comprises 14 residues. V lost 2 bases, J lost 0 bases, and 7 bases lay in between. In DNA, the CDR3 is TGTGCCTGGAGTCGACTGGCGAACACCGGGGAGCTGTTTTTT. This gives the protein CAWSRLANTGELFF.

J is TRBJ1-2 and V is TRBV5-1; D not resolved. Germline V gives CDR1 SGHRS, CDR2 YFSETQ. CDR3 length: 13 residues. Trimming left V 4 bases short and J 8 bases short, with 15 bases between. CDR3 nucleotide sequence: TGCGCCAGCAGCGTCGAATCGGGCTCGGGCTACACCTTC. Translating gives CASSVESGSGYTF.